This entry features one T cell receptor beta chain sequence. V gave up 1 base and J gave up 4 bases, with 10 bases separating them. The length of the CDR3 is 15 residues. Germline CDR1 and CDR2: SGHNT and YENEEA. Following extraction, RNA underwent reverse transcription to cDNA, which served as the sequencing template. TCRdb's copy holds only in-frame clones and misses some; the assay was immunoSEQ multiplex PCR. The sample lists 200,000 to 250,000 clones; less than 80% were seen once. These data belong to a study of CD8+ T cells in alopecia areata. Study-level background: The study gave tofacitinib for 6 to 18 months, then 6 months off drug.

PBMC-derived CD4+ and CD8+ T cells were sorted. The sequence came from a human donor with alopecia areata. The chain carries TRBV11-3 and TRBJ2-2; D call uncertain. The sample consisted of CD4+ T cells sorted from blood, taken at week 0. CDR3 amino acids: CASSLGWGGTGELFF. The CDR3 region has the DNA TGTGCCAGCAGCTTAGGATGGGGTGGCACCGGGGAGCTGTTTTTT.